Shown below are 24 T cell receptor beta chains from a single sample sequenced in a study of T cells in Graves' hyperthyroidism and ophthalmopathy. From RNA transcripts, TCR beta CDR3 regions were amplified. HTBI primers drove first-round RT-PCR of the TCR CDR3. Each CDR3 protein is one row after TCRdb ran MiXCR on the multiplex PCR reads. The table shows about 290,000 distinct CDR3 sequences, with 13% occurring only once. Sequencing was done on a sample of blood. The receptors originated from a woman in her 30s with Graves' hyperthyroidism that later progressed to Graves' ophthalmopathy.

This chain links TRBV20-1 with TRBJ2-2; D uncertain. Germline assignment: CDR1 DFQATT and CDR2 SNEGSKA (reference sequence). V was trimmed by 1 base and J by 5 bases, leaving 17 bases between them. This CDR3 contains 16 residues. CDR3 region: CSARVILYAPTGELFF. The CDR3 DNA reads TGCAGTGCTAGAGTAATTTTGTATGCCCCTACCGGGGAGCTGTTTTTT.

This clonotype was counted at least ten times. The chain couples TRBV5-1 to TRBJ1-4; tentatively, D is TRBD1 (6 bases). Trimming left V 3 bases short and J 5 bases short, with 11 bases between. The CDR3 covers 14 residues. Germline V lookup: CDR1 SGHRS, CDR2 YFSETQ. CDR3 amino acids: CASSSGHTNEKLFF. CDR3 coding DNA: TGCGCCAGCAGCTCGGGACATACGAATGAAAAACTGTTTTTT.

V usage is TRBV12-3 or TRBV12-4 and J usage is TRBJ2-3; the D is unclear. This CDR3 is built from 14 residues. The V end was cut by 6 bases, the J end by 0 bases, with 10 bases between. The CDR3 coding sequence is TGTGCCAGCAGCTTGGACGGAAGCACAGATACGCAGTATTTT. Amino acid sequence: CASSLDGSTDTQYF.

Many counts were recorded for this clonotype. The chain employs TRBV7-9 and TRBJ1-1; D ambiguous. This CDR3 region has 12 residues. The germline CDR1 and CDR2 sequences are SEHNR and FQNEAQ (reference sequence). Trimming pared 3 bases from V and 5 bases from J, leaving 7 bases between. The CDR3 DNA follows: TGTGCCAGCAGCTTTGACAAGACTGAAGCTTTCTTT. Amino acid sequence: CASSFDKTEAFF.

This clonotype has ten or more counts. CDR3 protein: CASRLQGANYGYTF. The DNA for the CDR3 is TGTGCCAGCAGGCTACAGGGGGCTAACTATGGCTACACCTTC. This chain connects TRBV28 to TRBJ1-2; 8 positions match TRBD1. The ends lost 6 bases at V and 0 bases at J; junction bases unmatched: 3. This CDR3 has 14 residues. Germline V CDR1 and CDR2: MDHEN, SYDVKM.

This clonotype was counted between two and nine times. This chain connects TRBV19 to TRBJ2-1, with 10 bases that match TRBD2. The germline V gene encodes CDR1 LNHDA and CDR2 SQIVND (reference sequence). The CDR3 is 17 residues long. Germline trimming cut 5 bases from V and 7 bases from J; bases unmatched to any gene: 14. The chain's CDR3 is CASSRIAGGEGANEQFF. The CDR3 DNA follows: TGTGCCAGTAGTCGAATAGCGGGAGGCGAGGGAGCGAATGAGCAGTTCTTC.

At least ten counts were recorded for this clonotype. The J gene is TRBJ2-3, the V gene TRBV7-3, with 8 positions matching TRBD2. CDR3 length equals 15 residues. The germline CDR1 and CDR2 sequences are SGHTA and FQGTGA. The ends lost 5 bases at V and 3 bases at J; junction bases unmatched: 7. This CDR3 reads CASSLLAGRTDTQYF. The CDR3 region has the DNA TGTGCCAGCAGCCTTTTAGCGGGAAGGACAGATACGCAGTATTTT.

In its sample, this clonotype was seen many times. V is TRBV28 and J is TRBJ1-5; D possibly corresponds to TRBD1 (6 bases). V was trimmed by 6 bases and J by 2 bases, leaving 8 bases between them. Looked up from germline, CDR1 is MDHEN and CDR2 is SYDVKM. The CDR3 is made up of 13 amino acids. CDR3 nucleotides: TGTGCCAGCAGGTGGACAGGCAATCAGCCCCAGCATTTT. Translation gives CASRWTGNQPQHF.

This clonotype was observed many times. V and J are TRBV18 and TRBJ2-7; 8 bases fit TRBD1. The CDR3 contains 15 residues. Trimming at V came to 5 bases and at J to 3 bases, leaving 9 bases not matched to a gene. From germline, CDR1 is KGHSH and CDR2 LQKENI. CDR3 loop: CASSGTGQVNYEQYF. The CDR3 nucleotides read TGTGCCAGCTCAGGTACGGGACAGGTGAACTACGAGCAGTACTTC. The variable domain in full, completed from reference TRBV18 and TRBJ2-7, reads NAGVMQNPRHLVRRRGQEARLRCSPMKGHSHVYWYRQLPEEGLKFMVYLQKENIIDESGMPKERFSAEFPKEGPSILRIQQVVRGDSAAYFCASSGTGQVNYEQYFGPGTRLTVT.

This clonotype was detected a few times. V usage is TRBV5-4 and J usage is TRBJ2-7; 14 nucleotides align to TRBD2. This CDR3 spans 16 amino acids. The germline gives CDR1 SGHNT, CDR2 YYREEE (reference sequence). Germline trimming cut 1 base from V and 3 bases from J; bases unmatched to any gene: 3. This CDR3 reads CASSLSGLAGDYEQYF. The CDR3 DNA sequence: TGTGCCAGCAGCTTGTCGGGACTAGCGGGAGACTACGAGCAGTACTTC.

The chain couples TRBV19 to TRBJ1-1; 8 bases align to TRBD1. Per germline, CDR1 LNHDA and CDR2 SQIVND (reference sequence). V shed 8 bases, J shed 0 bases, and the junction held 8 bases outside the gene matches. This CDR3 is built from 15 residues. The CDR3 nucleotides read TGTGCCAGTTCTACTGACAGGGGTGTGAACACTGAAGCTTTCTTT. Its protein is CASSTDRGVNTEAFF.

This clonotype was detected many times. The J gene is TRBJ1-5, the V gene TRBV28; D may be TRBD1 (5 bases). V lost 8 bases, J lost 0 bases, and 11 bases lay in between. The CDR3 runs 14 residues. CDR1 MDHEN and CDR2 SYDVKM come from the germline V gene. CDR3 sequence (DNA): TGTGCCAGCTACGGGGCAGCTAGCAATCAGCCCCAGCATTTT. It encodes CASYGAASNQPQHF.

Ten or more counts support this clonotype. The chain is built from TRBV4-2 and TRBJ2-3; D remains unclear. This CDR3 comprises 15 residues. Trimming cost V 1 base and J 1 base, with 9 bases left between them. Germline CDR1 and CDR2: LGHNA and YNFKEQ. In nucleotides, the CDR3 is TGTGCCAGCAGCCAAGTTCTCGCTCGCACAGATACGCAGTATTTT. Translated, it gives CASSQVLARTDTQYF.

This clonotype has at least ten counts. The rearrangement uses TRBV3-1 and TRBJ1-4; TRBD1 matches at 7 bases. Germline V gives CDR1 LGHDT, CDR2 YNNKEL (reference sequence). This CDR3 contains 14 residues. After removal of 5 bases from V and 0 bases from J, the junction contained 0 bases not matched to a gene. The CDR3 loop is CASSDRATNEKLFF. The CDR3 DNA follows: TGTGCCAGCAGCGACAGGGCAACTAATGAAAAACTGTTTTTT.

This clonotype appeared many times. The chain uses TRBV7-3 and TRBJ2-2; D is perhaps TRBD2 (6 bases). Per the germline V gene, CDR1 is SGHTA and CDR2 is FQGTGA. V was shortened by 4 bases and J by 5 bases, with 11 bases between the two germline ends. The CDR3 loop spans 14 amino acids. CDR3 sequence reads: CASSSPTRTGELFF. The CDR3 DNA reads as TGTGCCAGCAGCTCCCCGACTAGGACCGGGGAGCTGTTTTTT.

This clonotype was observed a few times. The CDR3 loop reads CASSYGLPGSYNEQFF. CDR3 in DNA: TGTGCCAGCAGTTACGGACTTCCGGGTAGCTACAATGAGCAGTTCTTC. The chain has TRBV5-8 and TRBJ2-1; perhaps TRBD2 as D (5 bases). The CDR3 sequence is 16 residues long. Germline V gene sequence: CDR1 SGHTS, CDR2 YDEGEE. V lost 5 bases and J 3 bases, leaving 18 bases between the germline ends.

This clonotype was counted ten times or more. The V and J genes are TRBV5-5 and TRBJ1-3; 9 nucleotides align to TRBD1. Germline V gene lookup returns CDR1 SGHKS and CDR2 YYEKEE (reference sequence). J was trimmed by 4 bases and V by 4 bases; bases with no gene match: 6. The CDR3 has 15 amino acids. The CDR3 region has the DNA TGTGCCAGCAGCATGGGACAGGGAGGAGGAAACACCATATATTTT. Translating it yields CASSMGQGGGNTIYF.

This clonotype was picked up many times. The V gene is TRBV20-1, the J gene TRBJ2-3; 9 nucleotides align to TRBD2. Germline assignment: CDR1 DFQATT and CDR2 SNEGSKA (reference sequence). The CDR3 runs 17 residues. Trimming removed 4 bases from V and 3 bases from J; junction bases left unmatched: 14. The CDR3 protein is CSATGGRVEVATDTQYF. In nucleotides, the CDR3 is TGCAGTGCTACTGGCGGGAGGGTTGAGGTCGCGACAGATACGCAGTATTTT.

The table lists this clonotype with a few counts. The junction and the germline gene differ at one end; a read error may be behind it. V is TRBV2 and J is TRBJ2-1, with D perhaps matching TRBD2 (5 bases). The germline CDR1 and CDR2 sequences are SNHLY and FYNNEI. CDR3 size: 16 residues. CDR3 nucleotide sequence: TGTGCCAGCAAGAGGGATCAGCGGCCCTCCTACGATGAGCAGTTCTTC. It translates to CASKRDQRPSYDEQFF.

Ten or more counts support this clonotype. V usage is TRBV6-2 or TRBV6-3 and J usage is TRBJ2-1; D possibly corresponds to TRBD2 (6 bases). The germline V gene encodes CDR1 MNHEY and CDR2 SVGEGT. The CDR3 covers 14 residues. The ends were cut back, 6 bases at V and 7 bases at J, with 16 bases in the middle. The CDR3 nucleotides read TGTGCCAGCAGCGGCGGAGGGAGCGAAAATGAGCAGTTCTTC. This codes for CASSGGGSENEQFF.

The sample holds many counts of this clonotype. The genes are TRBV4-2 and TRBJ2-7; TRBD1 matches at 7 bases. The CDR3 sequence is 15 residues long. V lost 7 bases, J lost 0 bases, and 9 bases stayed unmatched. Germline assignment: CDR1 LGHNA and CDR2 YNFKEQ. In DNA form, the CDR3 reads TGTGCCAGCACTATAGGGACAGACGGCTCCTACGAGCAGTACTTC. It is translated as CASTIGTDGSYEQYF.

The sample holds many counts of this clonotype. The CDR3 region is CASSLRGGVDEQYF. CDR3 nucleotide sequence: TGTGCCAGCAGCTTGCGAGGGGGGGTCGACGAGCAGTACTTC. The V call is TRBV7-8, the J call TRBJ2-7, with a tentative D call TRBD2 (7 bases). Trimming took 3 bases from V and 5 from J, leaving 14 bases between them. CDR3 length: 14 residues. The germline CDR1 and CDR2 sequences are SGHVS and FQNEAQ.

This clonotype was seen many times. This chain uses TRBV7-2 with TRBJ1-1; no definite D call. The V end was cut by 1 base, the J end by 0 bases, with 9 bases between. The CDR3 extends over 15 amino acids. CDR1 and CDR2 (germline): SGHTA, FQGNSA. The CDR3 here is CASSLVHNMNTEAFF. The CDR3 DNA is TGTGCCAGCAGCTTAGTACATAACATGAACACTGAAGCTTTCTTT.

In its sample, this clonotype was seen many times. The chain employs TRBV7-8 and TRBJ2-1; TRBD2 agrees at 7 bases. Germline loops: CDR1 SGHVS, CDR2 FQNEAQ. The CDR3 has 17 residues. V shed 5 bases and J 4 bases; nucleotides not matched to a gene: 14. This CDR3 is CASSIRASGLLYNEQFF. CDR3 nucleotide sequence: TGTGCCAGCAGCATAAGGGCTAGCGGCTTACTTTACAATGAGCAGTTCTTC.